This T cell receptor beta chain was identified during a study of T cell responses to AZD1222 COVID-19 vaccine. On this clone: The antigen is not known.

Broader study findings: The repertoires were collected only after the peak T cell response.

TCRdb's table, derived via immunoSEQ multiplex PCR, lists solely in-frame clones and lacks some. The sample lists about 73,000 clones, 80% occurring once. The specimen was peripheral blood, collected 28 days after the second AZD1222 dose. The clonotype originates from an adult who received the AZD1222 COVID-19 vaccine.

The DNA of the CDR3 is TGTGCCAGCAGCTCCCTCGGCAGCACAGATACGCAGTATTTT. Amino acids: CASSSLGSTDTQYF. This chain links TRBV7-2 with TRBJ2-3; D remains unclear. There are 14 residues in the CDR3. Germline lookup yields CDR1 SGHTA and CDR2 FQGNSA. The V end was cut by 4 bases, the J end by 0 bases, with 8 bases between.